The next 20 T cell receptor beta chains were all read from a single sample in a study of T cell responses to AZD1222 COVID-19 vaccine (dated by TCRdb to the early 2020s). The time point label for this specimen denotes: about 28 days (+/-7) after the second vaccine dose. Library preparation employed the immunoSEQ multiplex PCR assay. Imported from immuneACCESS, the table was reduced by TCRdb to in-frame sequences with V and J called. These copies leave out some clones; in studies compared against another copy, an unresolved V gene accounts for under half, and the cause of the remainder is not known. The sample profile shows 95,000 to 150,000 clones; about 92% of them were found once. 6% to 9% of the sample is in the top ten clones. The sample consisted of peripheral blood, taken 28 days after the second AZD1222 dose. Receptors were obtained from an adult who received the AZD1222 COVID-19 vaccine.

The CDR3 reads CASSLGSYNEQFF. In nucleotides, the CDR3 is TGTGCCAGCAGTTTGGGCTCCTACAATGAGCAGTTCTTC. The chain couples TRBV28 to TRBJ2-1; D gene unclear. The CDR3 covers 13 residues. Per germline, CDR1 MDHEN and CDR2 SYDVKM. The V and J ends lost 3 bases and 0 bases respectively, with 3 bases between them.

Written as DNA, the CDR3 is TGTGCCAGCAGGCACAGGGACATCACGAACACTGAAGCTTTCTTT. Residues: CASRHRDITNTEAFF. The V gene is TRBV2, the J gene TRBJ1-1, with TRBD1 as a possible D gene (6 bases). Germline loops: CDR1 SNHLY, CDR2 FYNNEI. With 6 bases removed from V and 1 base from J, the gap between germline ends came to 15 bases. This CDR3 region has 15 residues.

A single count supports this clone. This CDR3 is CASSIRESYNEQFF. The CDR3 DNA reads as TGTGCCAGTAGTATACGGGAATCCTACAATGAGCAGTTCTTC. V is TRBV19 and J is TRBJ2-1; D possibly corresponds to TRBD2 (5 bases). V lost 2 bases, J lost 1 base, and 6 bases lay in between. This CDR3 has 14 residues. Looked up from germline, CDR1 is LNHDA and CDR2 is SQIVND (reference sequence). Complete variable domain (other parts from reference TRBV19 and TRBJ2-1): DGGITQSPKYLFRKEGQNVTLSCEQNLNHDAMYWYRQDPGQGLRLIYYSQIVNDFQKGDIAEGYSVSREKKESFPLTVTSAQKNPTAFYLCASSIRESYNEQFFGPGTRLTVL.

This sequence joins TRBV15 and TRBJ1-1; no clear D. The CDR3 consists of 15 residues. Germline V gene sequence: CDR1 LNHNV, CDR2 YYDKDF (reference sequence). Trimming pared 3 bases from V and 8 bases from J, leaving 19 bases between. The CDR3 DNA reads TGTGCCACCAGCAGGGGCCTCTCATTTACGATAGAAGCTTTCTTT. Its protein product is CATSRGLSFTIEAFF. Full variable domain (outside the CDR3, taken from reference TRBV15 and TRBJ1-1): DAMVIQNPRYQVTQFGKPVTLSCSQTLNHNVMYWYQQKSSQAPKLLFHYYDKDFNNEADTPDNFQSRRPNTSFCFLDIRSPGLGDTAMYLCATSRGLSFTIEAFFGQGTRLTVV.

The chain is built from TRBV18 and TRBJ2-5, with D hard to call. Germline CDR1 KGHSH, CDR2 LQKENI. V dropped 4 bases and J dropped 4 bases, with 16 bases sitting between them. CDR3 length: 15 amino acids. The CDR3 loop is CASSRSPERLETQYF. Written as DNA, the CDR3 is TGTGCCAGCTCACGGTCCCCGGAGAGATTAGAGACCCAGTACTTC. Variable domain in full (rest from reference TRBV18 and TRBJ2-5): NAGVMQNPRHLVRRRGQEARLRCSPMKGHSHVYWYRQLPEEGLKFMVYLQKENIIDESGMPKERFSAEFPKEGPSILRIQQVVRGDSAAYFCASSRSPERLETQYFGPGTRLLVL.

The chain recombines TRBV5-1 with TRBJ2-3; D possibly corresponds to TRBD2 (6 bases). Between the trimmed V and J ends, which lost 7 bases and 8 bases, there was a span of 17 bases. Germline V gene data show CDR1 as SGHRS and CDR2 as YFSETQ. This CDR3 is built from 13 residues. The DNA of the CDR3 is TGCGCCAGCTCTGGCGGGGCCATGAGTACGCAGTATTTT. This gives the protein CASSGGAMSTQYF.

The CDR3 spells CSASPADRGSFNEQFF. The CDR3 nucleotides read TGCAGTGCTAGTCCCGCCGACAGGGGTTCTTTCAATGAGCAGTTCTTC. The V and J genes are TRBV20-1 and TRBJ2-1, with TRBD1 identical over 8 bases. Germline CDR1 DFQATT, CDR2 SNEGSKA (reference sequence). The CDR3 sequence is 16 residues long. V lost 3 bases, J lost 6 bases, and 13 bases stayed unmatched.

This clone occurred once. The genes are TRBV28 and TRBJ1-3, with TRBD1 matching 12 bases. Germline V gene lookup returns CDR1 MDHEN and CDR2 SYDVKM. The V gene end was trimmed by 2 bases and the J gene end by 9 bases; junction bases not matched to a gene: 2. The CDR3 consists of 14 residues. The CDR3 sequence is CASSLLGQGATIYF. For the CDR3, the DNA is TGTGCCAGCAGTTTACTGGGACAGGGGGCCACCATATATTTT.

This chain joins TRBV2 and TRBJ2-5; no reliable D call. V was shortened by 4 bases and J by 5 bases, with 11 bases between the two germline ends. CDR1 and CDR2 (germline): SNHLY, FYNNEI. CDR3 length: 13 amino acids. CDR3 residues: CASSADGAETQYF. The CDR3 DNA reads TGTGCCAGCAGTGCCGACGGCGCGGAGACCCAGTACTTC.

The chain carries TRBV11-2 and TRBJ2-7; 9 nucleotides align to TRBD2. The CDR3 is made up of 16 amino acids. Germline V gene sequence: CDR1 SGHAT, CDR2 FQNNGV. The V segment lost 5 bases and the J segment 2 bases; nucleotides outside the gene matches: 10. CDR3 loop: CASSTPGGGRAYEQYF. Here the CDR3 DNA reads TGTGCCAGCAGCACACCCGGGGGCGGGAGGGCCTACGAGCAGTACTTC.

This chain joins TRBV7-2 and TRBJ2-3; weak D call: TRBD2 (6 bases). Trimming pared 1 base from V and 2 bases from J, leaving 10 bases between. The CDR3 consists of 15 residues. Germline lookup yields CDR1 SGHTA and CDR2 FQGNSA. The DNA for the CDR3 is TGTGCCAGCAGCTTAGGATGGGGGGTCACAGATACGCAGTATTTT. Amino acid sequence: CASSLGWGVTDTQYF.

The rearrangement joins TRBV19 to TRBJ1-5, with 10 bases that match TRBD1. J was trimmed by 1 base and V by 5 bases; bases with no gene match: 11. CDR1 LNHDA and CDR2 SQIVND come from the germline V gene (reference sequence). The CDR3 has 18 residues. The CDR3 DNA is TGTGCCAGTAGTGTTGACAGGGGGCGCGGGATAAGCAATCAGCCCCAGCATTTT. This encodes CASSVDRGRGISNQPQHF. Filled out from reference TRBV19 and TRBJ1-5, the complete variable domain reads DGGITQSPKYLFRKEGQNVTLSCEQNLNHDAMYWYRQDPGQGLRLIYYSQIVNDFQKGDIAEGYSVSREKKESFPLTVTSAQKNPTAFYLCASSVDRGRGISNQPQHFGDGTRLSIL.

The rearrangement joins TRBV7-9 to TRBJ1-4, with unresolved D. Germline loops: CDR1 SEHNR, CDR2 FQNEAQ (reference sequence). Deletions cut 4 bases from V and 8 bases from J, with 14 bases between. The CDR3 has 14 residues. Here the CDR3 DNA reads TGTGCCAGCAGCTCGACACTGGAGAGCGAAAAACTGTTTTTT. Its translation: CASSSTLESEKLFF. The full variable domain, completed using reference TRBV7-9 and TRBJ1-4, is DTGVSQNPRHKITKRGQNVTFRCDPISEHNRLYWYRQTLGQGPEFLTYFQNEAQLEKSRLLSDRFSAERPKGSFSTLEIQRTEQGDSAMYLCASSSTLESEKLFFGSGTQLSVL.

In its sample, this clone was seen once. The chain is built from TRBV18 and TRBJ1-4; D remains ambiguous. Germline CDR1 reads KGHSH; CDR2 reads LQKENI. The CDR3 has 15 amino acids. Trimming removed 0 bases at V and 5 bases at J, with 10 bases between. This CDR3 reads CASSPPAVTNEKLFF. The CDR3 nucleotides are TGTGCCAGCTCACCACCCGCAGTTACAAATGAAAAACTGTTTTTT. Looking up the rest from reference TRBV18 and TRBJ1-4 gives the full variable domain: NAGVMQNPRHLVRRRGQEARLRCSPMKGHSHVYWYRQLPEEGLKFMVYLQKENIIDESGMPKERFSAEFPKEGPSILRIQQVVRGDSAAYFCASSPPAVTNEKLFFGSGTQLSVL.

The chain employs TRBV28 and TRBJ1-1, with D perhaps matching TRBD1 (5 bases). This CDR3 region has 16 residues. Germline lookup yields CDR1 MDHEN and CDR2 SYDVKM. V dropped 5 bases and J dropped 3 bases, with 19 bases sitting between them. The CDR3 DNA reads TGTGCCAGCAGTCCCACGTATCAGGGAGGGTACACTGAAGCTTTCTTT. Protein product: CASSPTYQGGYTEAFF. The full variable domain, in which reference TRBV28 and TRBJ1-1 provide the parts outside the CDR3, is DVKVTQSSRYLVKRTGEKVFLECVQDMDHENMFWYRQDPGLGLRLIYFSYDVKMKEKGDIPEGYSVSREKKERFSLILESASTNQTSMYLCASSPTYQGGYTEAFFGQGTRLTVV.

The genes are TRBV7-9 and TRBJ2-7; 10 positions match TRBD1. CDR1 is SEHNR, CDR2 FQNEAQ, per germline (reference sequence). The V and J ends lost 3 bases and 5 bases, in that order; junction bases with no gene match: 4. This CDR3 has 14 amino acids. CDR3 bases: TGTGCCAGCAGCTTCCGGGACAGGGGCCACGAGCAGTACTTC. This sequence encodes CASSFRDRGHEQYF.

The rearrangement joins TRBV28 to TRBJ1-1; D might be TRBD1 (5 bases). The CDR3 consists of 16 residues. Deletions cut 7 bases from V and 6 bases from J, with 24 bases between. Germline CDR1 is MDHEN and CDR2 is SYDVKM. CDR3 bases: TGTGCCAGCACCTCAACTGCCCGGGGCGCGAGGTCTGAAGCTTTCTTT. This encodes CASTSTARGARSEAFF.

CDR3 loop: CASSQVYNKQYF. Written as DNA, the CDR3 is TGTGCCAGCAGCCAAGTTTATAACAAGCAGTACTTC. The rearrangement joins TRBV3-1 (or the pseudogene TRBV3-2) to TRBJ2-7; D unresolved. This CDR3 contains 12 residues. CDR1 is LGHDT, CDR2 YNNKEL, per germline (reference sequence). V lost 1 base and J 8 bases, leaving 9 bases between the germline ends.

This chain links TRBV5-1 with TRBJ1-1, with 7 nucleotides matching TRBD1. V lost 4 bases and J lost 4; bases outside the gene matches: 13. This CDR3 has 16 residues. Germline CDR1 reads SGHRS; CDR2 reads YFSETQ. The CDR3 DNA reads TGCGCCAGCAGCCCCACAGGGGTAGGGAGCGGCACTGAAGCTTTCTTT. Residues: CASSPTGVGSGTEAFF.

The chain couples TRBV6-1 to TRBJ2-7, with D perhaps matching TRBD1 (5 bases). Germline lookup yields CDR1 MNHNS and CDR2 SASEGT. This CDR3 is 11 amino acids long. Trimming took off 3 bases at V and 5 bases at J, with 5 bases between the two ends. The CDR3 DNA follows: TGTGCCAGCAGTGACAGGGACGAGCAGTACTTC. Translated, it gives CASSDRDEQYF.